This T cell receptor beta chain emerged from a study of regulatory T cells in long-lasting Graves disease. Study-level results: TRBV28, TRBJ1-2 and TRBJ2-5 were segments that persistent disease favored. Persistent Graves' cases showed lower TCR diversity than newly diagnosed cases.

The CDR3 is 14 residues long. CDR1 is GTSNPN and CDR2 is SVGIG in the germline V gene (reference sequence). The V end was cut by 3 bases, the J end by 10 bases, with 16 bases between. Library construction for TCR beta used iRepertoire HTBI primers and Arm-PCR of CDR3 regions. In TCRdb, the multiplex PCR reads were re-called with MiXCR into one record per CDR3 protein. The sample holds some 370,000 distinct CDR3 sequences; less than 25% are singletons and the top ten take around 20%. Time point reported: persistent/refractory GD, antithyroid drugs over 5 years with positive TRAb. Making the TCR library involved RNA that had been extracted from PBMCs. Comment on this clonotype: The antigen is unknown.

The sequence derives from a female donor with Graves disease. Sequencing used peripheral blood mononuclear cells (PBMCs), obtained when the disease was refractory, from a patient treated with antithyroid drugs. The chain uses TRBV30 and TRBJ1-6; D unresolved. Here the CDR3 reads CAWSLTRKGSPLHF. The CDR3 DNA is TGTGCCTGGAGCCTGACCCGGAAAGGATCACCCCTCCACTTT.